This T cell receptor beta chain was captured by sequencing in a study of T cell responses to AZD1222 COVID-19 vaccine. Measured with immunoSEQ multiplex PCR; TCRdb has only the in-frame clones, and not every one. The table has 95,000 to 150,000 clones, roughly 90% seen once. This CDR3 has 14 residues. CDR1 and CDR2 from the germline V gene are MNHEY and SMNVEV (reference sequence). V gave up 4 bases and J gave up 4 bases, with 11 bases separating them. The sample here was peripheral blood, taken on day 0 of AZD1222 vaccination. The source of this sequence is an adult in good health. The chain is built from TRBV27 and TRBJ1-3; tentative D call: TRBD1 (5 bases). In DNA, the CDR3 is TGTGCCAGCAGTTCCCCGGGGGGAGGAAACACCATATATTTT. This gives the protein CASSSPGGGNTIYF.